This T cell receptor beta chain was captured in a study of blood T cell repertoires in COVID-19. About the study: Specimens from acute and convalescent COVID-19 originated in the United States, Italy and Spain.

Some clones are missing from TCRdb's copy, which holds only in-frame ones; the method was immunoSEQ multiplex PCR. Of 150,000 to 200,000 clones listed, about nine tenths are singletons. The CDR3 totals 18 residues. Trimming took 4 bases from V and 5 from J; bases not matched to a gene: 12. Germline V gives CDR1 KGHSH, CDR2 LQKENI. The receptor was derived from a man aged 55 to 70 with active or convalescent COVID-19. V gene TRBV18 combines with J gene TRBJ1-6, with 9 bases that match TRBD1. The sequenced sample was peripheral blood. In nucleotides, the CDR3 is TGTGCCAGCTCACTCGGGAGGACAGGGGCGCCCGATAATTCACCCCTCCACTTT. Encoded protein: CASSLGRTGAPDNSPLHF.